This T cell receptor beta chain comes out of a study of shared clonotypes between healthy human individuals. CDR3 length equals 16 residues. The germline gives CDR1 MGHRA, CDR2 YSYEKL. Between the trimmed V and J ends, which lost 0 bases and 3 bases, there was a span of 12 bases. Turning to this clone: Its antigen is still unknown.

Positive CCR7 selection of CD45RO-negative cells yielded the naive CD8 cells, and terminally differentiated effector memory CD45RA+ cells were excluded. Study-wide points: Larger estimated richness was generally seen in naive subsets than in memory subsets. Sampling used blood alone; tissue repertoires probably differ. Non-shared clonotypes were found to have lower generation probabilities than the clonotypes that were shared by all four of the sorted-subset donors. There were few donors, and this limited the genetic and exposure-history diversity represented.

Clones were sequenced by immunoSEQ multiplex PCR, and TCRdb holds only the in-frame ones, with some missing. The data show under 1 million clones, roughly 92% seen once. The V gene is TRBV4-1, the J gene TRBJ2-1; maybe TRBD2 (6 bases). This TCR was recovered from a young man in good health. Material for sequencing was naive CD8+ T cells sorted from blood. The CDR3 protein is CASSQESEGGYNEQFF. The CDR3 DNA follows: TGCGCCAGCAGCCAAGAAAGTGAGGGAGGCTACAATGAGCAGTTCTTC.